Shown below are 28 T cell receptor beta chains from a single sample sequenced in a study of T cells after yellow fever vaccination. A single record per CDR3 protein comes from TCRdb applying MiXCR to the 5' RACE reads. The data show approximately 240,000 distinct CDR3 sequences, 3.6% seen once. The sequenced sample was PBMCs, obtained 15 days after the yellow fever booster vaccination. All receptors derive from a man aged 18 to 35 who received the YFV17D yellow fever vaccine.

This clonotype was seen a handful of times. A much larger clone lies one base from this, so it may be a read error. This chain connects TRBV7-6 to TRBJ1-6; D remains ambiguous. V lost 5 bases and J lost 2, with 1 base in between. Germline CDR1 and CDR2: SGHVS and FNYEAQ. CDR3 length: 12 amino acids. Written as DNA, the CDR3 is TGTGCCAGCAGCACCTATAATTCACCCCTCCACTTT. It translates to CASSTYNSPLHF.

This clonotype was recorded many times. The chain combines TRBV6-5 with TRBJ1-1; the D is unclear. The CDR3 contains 13 residues. Germline loops: CDR1 MNHEY, CDR2 SVGAGI. Trimming left V 2 bases short and J 4 bases short, with 8 bases between. CDR3 DNA: TGTGCCAGCAGTTACGGGTGGGGCACTGAAGCTTTCTTT. Protein sequence: CASSYGWGTEAFF.

This clonotype was detected ten times or more. The chain recombines TRBV30 with TRBJ2-3; D gene uncertain. There are 14 residues in the CDR3. The germline V gene has CDR1 GTSNPN and CDR2 SVGIG (reference sequence). The V gene lost 1 base and the J gene lost 0 bases, with 8 bases spanning the gap. CDR3 sequence: CAWSASSSTDTQYF. As DNA, the CDR3 is TGTGCCTGGAGTGCCAGTTCTAGCACAGATACGCAGTATTTT.

This clonotype came up many times. The chain joins TRBV5-1 to TRBJ2-5; D remains unclear. The CDR3 is 15 amino acids. The germline gives CDR1 SGHRS, CDR2 YFSETQ. V was shortened by 5 bases and J by 4 bases, with 18 bases between the two germline ends. For the CDR3, the DNA is TGCGCCAGCAGATCTGACATGGGTTGGGGAGAGACCCAGTACTTC. Translation: CASRSDMGWGETQYF. Complete variable domain (other parts from reference TRBV5-1 and TRBJ2-5): KAGVTQTPRYLIKTRGQQVTLSCSPISGHRSVSWYQQTPGQGLQFLFEYFSETQRNKGNFPGRFSGRQFSNSRSEMNVSTLELGDSALYLCASRSDMGWGETQYFGPGTRLLVL.

This clonotype was counted ten times or more. The chain uses TRBV10-3 and TRBJ2-6; a weak D match, TRBD2 (5 bases). The CDR3 extends over 15 amino acids. With 6 bases removed from V and 0 bases from J, the gap between germline ends came to 9 bases. Looked up from germline, CDR1 is ENHRY and CDR2 is SYGVKD. DNA for the CDR3: TGTGCCATCAGGGCGGGTTCCTCTGGGGCCAACGTCCTGACTTTC. Protein: CAIRAGSSGANVLTF.

This clonotype was seen a handful of times. This sequence joins TRBV28 and TRBJ2-7, with D maybe TRBD1 (5 bases). V gave up 5 bases and J gave up 6 bases, with 11 bases separating them. This CDR3 has 12 amino acids. Germline assignment: CDR1 MDHEN and CDR2 SYDVKM. DNA for the CDR3: TGTGCCAGCAGTCGCAGGGTGGGCGAGCAGTACGTC. This encodes CASSRRVGEQYV.

V is TRBV7-8 and J is TRBJ2-3, with 7 bases that match TRBD2. This CDR3 comprises 16 residues. The germline gives CDR1 SGHVS, CDR2 FQNEAQ. V lost 5 bases, J lost 4 bases, and 12 bases stayed unmatched. Here the CDR3 DNA reads TGTGCCAGCAGCCCACGGGAGGCCATAGGCCCAGATACGCAGTATTTT. It translates to CASSPREAIGPDTQYF.

This clonotype was recorded many times. V and J are TRBV10-3 and TRBJ2-5; D not certain. V dropped 2 bases and J dropped 3 bases, with 10 bases sitting between them. The CDR3 sequence is 14 residues long. Germline V gives CDR1 ENHRY, CDR2 SYGVKD. The DNA of the CDR3 is TGTGCCATCAGTGAGGCCGGCTGGGAAGAGACCCAGTACTTC. Encoded protein: CAISEAGWEETQYF.

The table lists this clonotype with many counts. This chain connects TRBV25-1 to TRBJ2-3; possibly TRBD2 for D (6 bases). The CDR3 loop spans 17 amino acids. Germline V gives CDR1 MGHDK, CDR2 SYGVNS. The V and J ends lost 4 bases and 6 bases respectively, with 23 bases between them. The CDR3: CASSALAGRYVLDTQYF. The DNA of the CDR3 is TGTGCCAGCAGTGCTTTGGCAGGGAGGTATGTTTTGGATACGCAGTATTTT.

This clonotype has ten or more counts. The chain couples TRBV14 to TRBJ1-6; TRBD1 is a possible D gene (6 bases). With 0 bases removed from V and 11 bases from J, the gap between germline ends came to 14 bases. This CDR3 is 15 amino acids long. Germline values: CDR1 SGHDN, CDR2 FVKESK. DNA of the CDR3: TGTGCCAGCAGCCAAGAGGGGGCTCTCGGTACACCCCTCCACTTT. It yields the protein CASSQEGALGTPLHF.

The chain combines TRBV20-1 with TRBJ2-7; 7 bases map to TRBD1. The CDR3 has 16 amino acids. V lost 0 bases to trimming and J lost 0 bases; unmatched junction nucleotides: 8. Germline V gene data show CDR1 as DFQATT and CDR2 as SNEGSKA (reference sequence). The CDR3 reads CSAREPGQRISYEQYF. DNA of the CDR3: TGCAGTGCTAGAGAACCGGGACAGAGAATCTCCTACGAGCAGTACTTC.

The table lists this clonotype with many counts. This sequence joins TRBV20-1 and TRBJ2-3, with a possible D match to TRBD2 (7 bases). The CDR3 is made up of 15 amino acids. Germline lookup yields CDR1 DFQATT and CDR2 SNEGSKA (reference sequence). V lost 5 bases, J lost 1 base, and 16 bases lay in between. CDR3 amino acids: CSAPAAGARTDTQYF. The CDR3 DNA reads TGCAGTGCTCCAGCTGCGGGGGCCCGCACAGATACGCAGTATTTT.

V and J are TRBV29-1 and TRBJ1-4, with 8 bases aligning to TRBD1. CDR1 is SQVTM, CDR2 ANQGSEA, per germline. There are 12 residues in the CDR3. J was trimmed by 8 bases and V by 7 bases; bases with no gene match: 6. In DNA form, the CDR3 reads TGCAGCGCAGACAGGGGCGGCGAAAAACTGTTTTTT. It translates to CSADRGGEKLFF.

This clonotype occurred many times. This sequence joins TRBV4-1 and TRBJ1-2; no reliable D call. This CDR3 has 14 residues. The ends were cut back, 1 base at V and 4 bases at J, with 10 bases in the middle. Per germline, CDR1 MGHRA and CDR2 YSYEKL. CDR3 protein: CASSQARAFYGYTF. The CDR3 region has the DNA TGCGCCAGCAGCCAAGCTAGGGCGTTCTATGGCTACACCTTC.

This clonotype was seen ten or more times. The chain couples TRBV30 to TRBJ2-4; TRBD2 matches at 11 bases. Trimming at V came to 1 base and at J to 7 bases, leaving 0 bases not matched to a gene. This CDR3 has 13 residues. Germline-derived CDR1 and CDR2 are GTSNPN and SVGIG (reference sequence). As DNA, the CDR3 is TGTGCCTGGAGTGCTAGCGGGGGGAACATTCAGTACTTC. Protein: CAWSASGGNIQYF.

The table lists this clonotype with many counts. The chain couples TRBV20-1 to TRBJ2-1; 10 bases align to TRBD2. Germline lookup yields CDR1 DFQATT and CDR2 SNEGSKA (reference sequence). Losses at the gene ends were 6 bases for V and 9 bases for J; bases not matched to a gene: 11. The CDR3 spans 14 residues. Written as DNA, the CDR3 is TGCAGTGCCCCAGCGGGGGGGCCCCATAGTGAGCAGTTCTTC. It encodes CSAPAGGPHSEQFF.

This clonotype came up a few times. The chain links TRBV9 to TRBJ1-2, with a possible D match to TRBD1 (5 bases). The germline V gene has CDR1 SGDLS and CDR2 YYNGEE. The CDR3 is 14 amino acids. V was cut by 3 bases and J by 8 bases, with 17 bases left in between. The CDR3 reads CASSAQDIGVGYTF. Written as DNA, the CDR3 is TGTGCCAGCAGCGCCCAGGACATAGGAGTCGGCTACACCTTC.

This clonotype was detected ten times or more. The rearrangement links TRBV7-2 to TRBJ1-5; perhaps TRBD1 as D (6 bases). Germline V gives CDR1 SGHTA, CDR2 FQGNSA. This CDR3 contains 15 residues. Deletions cut 5 bases from V and 7 bases from J, with 18 bases between. The CDR3 DNA follows: TGTGCCAGCAGCCTAACCTGGGGGGCTGGACAGCCCCAGCATTTT. Its translation is CASSLTWGAGQPQHF.

This clonotype was recorded many times. The chain recombines TRBV12-3 or TRBV12-4 with TRBJ1-2, with D tentatively TRBD1 (6 bases). The CDR3 is made up of 14 amino acids. V dropped 6 bases and J dropped 4 bases, with 15 bases sitting between them. CDR3 sequence reads: CASSLQGALYGYTF. The CDR3 DNA reads TGTGCCAGCAGCCTACAGGGAGCTCTCTATGGCTACACCTTC.

The rearrangement uses TRBV19 and TRBJ2-7; no reliable D call. The CDR3 loop spans 13 amino acids. Germline CDR1 LNHDA, CDR2 SQIVND (reference sequence). Trimming shortened V by 6 bases and J by 0 bases, and 9 bases separated the two germline ends. CDR3 coding DNA: TGTGCCAGTAGCGCCAGCAGCTCCTACGAGCAGTACTTC. Its protein is CASSASSSYEQYF. The full variable domain, rest sourced from reference TRBV19 and TRBJ2-7, is DGGITQSPKYLFRKEGQNVTLSCEQNLNHDAMYWYRQDPGQGLRLIYYSQIVNDFQKGDIAEGYSVSREKKESFPLTVTSAQKNPTAFYLCASSASSSYEQYFGPGTRLTVT.

Points on this clonotype: A much more abundant neighbour one base away suggests this may be a read error. This chain joins TRBV20-1 and TRBJ2-5; TRBD2 agrees at 12 bases. The CDR3 extends over 15 amino acids. Germline CDR1 DFQATT, CDR2 SNEGSKA (reference sequence). The CDR3 DNA reads TGCTGTGCCGCTCCTAGCGGGGGGGCCCAAGAGACCCAGTACTTC. It is translated as CCAAPSGGAQETQYF.

This clonotype occurred many times. The rearrangement uses TRBV27 and TRBJ1-1; TRBD1 agrees at 7 bases. The CDR3 has 16 residues. Unmatched junction bases numbered 11, after V lost 6 bases and J lost 1 base. Germline lookup yields CDR1 MNHEY and CDR2 SMNVEV (reference sequence). The CDR3 spells CASSPARRDRNTEAFF. The CDR3 DNA reads as TGTGCCAGCAGCCCCGCCCGCCGGGACAGGAACACTGAAGCTTTCTTT.

There are many counts of this clonotype. This chain joins TRBV6-2 or TRBV6-3 and TRBJ1-2; no firm D call. The CDR3 runs 13 residues. Trimming removed 3 bases from V and 2 bases from J, with 7 bases in between. From germline, CDR1 is MNHEY and CDR2 SVGEGT. The CDR3 nucleotides read TGTGCCAGCAGTTATCGGCTGAACTATGGCTACACCTTC. Translation: CASSYRLNYGYTF.

This clonotype was picked up many times. The DNA for the CDR3 is TGTGCCAGCAGAATACAGGGTTTAGGGACCGGGGAGCTGTTTTTT. It translates to CASRIQGLGTGELFF. The chain has TRBV13 and TRBJ2-2; D perhaps matches TRBD1 (6 bases). The CDR3 is made up of 15 amino acids. V lost 6 bases, J lost 5 bases, and 16 bases lay in between. Germline V gene data show CDR1 as PRHDT and CDR2 as FYEKMQ (reference sequence).

This chain links TRBV5-4 with TRBJ2-3; 8 bases agree with TRBD1. Germline assignment: CDR1 SGHNT and CDR2 YYREEE (reference sequence). V was clipped by 0 bases and J by 6 bases; unmatched bases: 15. The CDR3 is made up of 18 amino acids. The CDR3 nucleotides are TGTGCCAGCAGCTTGGAACGAATCCGGACAGGGAAATTGGATACGCAGTATTTT. Translating it yields CASSLERIRTGKLDTQYF.

This clonotype showed up many times. V gene TRBV10-3 combines with J gene TRBJ2-1, with D tentatively TRBD1 or TRBD2 (5 bases each). The CDR3 covers 15 residues. Germline lookup yields CDR1 ENHRY and CDR2 SYGVKD. With 0 bases removed from V and 5 bases from J, the gap between germline ends came to 11 bases. CDR3 coding DNA: TGTGCCATCAGTGAGTCCCCGGGACCCCACAATGAGCAGTTCTTC. Translation: CAISESPGPHNEQFF.

This clonotype has ten or more counts. The chain employs TRBV12-3 or TRBV12-4 and TRBJ1-2, with 7 positions matching TRBD1. The CDR3 is 12 amino acids. Losses at the gene ends were 10 bases for V and 6 bases for J; bases not matched to a gene: 8. For the CDR3, the DNA is TGTGCCATAGATAAGGGGGCGGATGGCTACACCTTC. Its protein product is CAIDKGADGYTF.

This sequence joins TRBV19 and TRBJ2-3, with D hard to call. Germline assignment: CDR1 LNHDA and CDR2 SQIVND (reference sequence). The V gene lost 4 bases and the J gene lost 1 base, with 3 bases spanning the gap. The CDR3 sequence is 12 residues long. CDR3 amino acids: CASSTRTDTQYF. The CDR3 DNA follows: TGTGCCAGTAGTACGCGCACAGATACGCAGTATTTT. The full variable domain, completed using reference TRBV19 and TRBJ2-3, is DGGITQSPKYLFRKEGQNVTLSCEQNLNHDAMYWYRQDPGQGLRLIYYSQIVNDFQKGDIAEGYSVSREKKESFPLTVTSAQKNPTAFYLCASSTRTDTQYFGPGTRLTVL.